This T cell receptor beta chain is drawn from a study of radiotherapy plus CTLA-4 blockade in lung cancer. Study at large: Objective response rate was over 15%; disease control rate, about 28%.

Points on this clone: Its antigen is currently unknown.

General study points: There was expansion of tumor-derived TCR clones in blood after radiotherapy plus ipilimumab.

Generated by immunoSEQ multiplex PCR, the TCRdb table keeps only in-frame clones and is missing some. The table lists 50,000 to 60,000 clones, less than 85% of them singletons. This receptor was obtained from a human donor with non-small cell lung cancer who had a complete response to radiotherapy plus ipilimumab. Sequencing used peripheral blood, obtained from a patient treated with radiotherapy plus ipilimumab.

DNA for the CDR3: TGTGCCAGCAGCCCCGACAGGGGTTTTCGGGAGCAGTACTTC. It encodes CASSPDRGFREQYF. The gene calls are TRBV9 and TRBJ2-7, with TRBD1 matching over 8 bases. V lost 4 bases and J lost 7; bases outside the gene matches: 10. This CDR3 region has 14 residues. CDR1 is SGDLS and CDR2 is YYNGEE in the germline V gene. Full variable domain (missing parts from reference TRBV9 and TRBJ2-7): DSGVTQTPKHLITATGQRVTLRCSPRSGDLSVYWYQQSLDQGLQFLIQYYNGEERAKGNILERFSAQQFPDLHSELNLSSLELGDSALYFCASSPDRGFREQYFGPGTRLTVT.